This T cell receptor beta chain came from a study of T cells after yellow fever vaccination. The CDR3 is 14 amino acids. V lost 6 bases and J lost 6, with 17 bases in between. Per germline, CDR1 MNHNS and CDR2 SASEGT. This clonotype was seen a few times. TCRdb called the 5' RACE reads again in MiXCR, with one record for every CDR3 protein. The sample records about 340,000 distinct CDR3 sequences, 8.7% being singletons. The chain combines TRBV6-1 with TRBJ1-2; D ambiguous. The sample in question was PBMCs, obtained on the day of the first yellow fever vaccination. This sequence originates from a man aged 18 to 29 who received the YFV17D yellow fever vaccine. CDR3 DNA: TGTGCCAGCAGCTCGTCGGACGGAATTAATGGCTACACCTTC. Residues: CASSSSDGINGYTF.